The clone carrying this T cell receptor (beta chain) occurred a few times. What it binds is not known. This entry comes from a study of T cell responses to AZD1222 COVID-19 vaccine. It was second doses at about 4 or about 12 weeks that were pooled. The CDR3 covers 15 residues. CDR1 and CDR2 (germline): SGDLS, YYNGEE. V dropped 3 bases and J dropped 8; count of bases not matched to a gene: 10. Findings of the study overall: Increased Spike-specific TCR breadth and depth were observed after two AZD1222 doses. It should be noted that donors were predominantly white British and more often female, and clonal diversity was possibly underestimated.

Some clones are missing from TCRdb's copy, which holds only in-frame ones; the method was immunoSEQ multiplex PCR. The sample shows 65,000 to 70,000 clones, about four fifths of them seen only once. The receptor's source is an adult who received the AZD1222 COVID-19 vaccine. This material consisted of peripheral blood, taken 28 days after the second AZD1222 dose. V gene TRBV9 combines with J gene TRBJ1-4; 7 nucleotides match TRBD1. The CDR3 protein is CASSATGTAWEKLFF. The CDR3 DNA follows: TGTGCCAGCAGCGCCACCGGGACAGCTTGGGAAAAACTGTTTTTT. The entire variable domain, with the rest obtained from reference TRBV9 and TRBJ1-4, is as follows: DSGVTQTPKHLITATGQRVTLRCSPRSGDLSVYWYQQSLDQGLQFLIQYYNGEERAKGNILERFSAQQFPDLHSELNLSSLELGDSALYFCASSATGTAWEKLFFGSGTQLSVL.